This entry describes one T cell receptor (beta chain). The data originate from a study of T cell responses to AZD1222 COVID-19 vaccine. Germline V gives CDR1 SGHVS, CDR2 FQNEAQ. The CDR3 runs 19 residues. V dropped 1 base and J dropped 0 bases, with 19 bases sitting between them. Repertoires were generated with immunoSEQ multiplex PCR, while TCRdb's copy carries only in-frame clones and drops some. The sample consists of 100,000 to 150,000 clones, approximately 94% of them appearing once. The receptor's source is an adult in good health. The sample consisted of peripheral blood, taken on day 0 of AZD1222 vaccination. V and J are TRBV7-8 and TRBJ2-4; D remains unclear. The CDR3 region is CASSLVYRSPTEAKNIQYF. The CDR3 nucleotides read TGTGCCAGCAGCTTAGTATATCGTTCCCCCACTGAAGCCAAAAACATTCAGTACTTC.